This TCR beta chain was obtained from a study of blood T cells in healthy people across ages. Study-level information: About one barcoded beta molecule per two T cells came from capture by template switching. General study results and limits: Older age coincided with a roughly linear decline in TCR beta diversity per million T cells.

Sample-barcoded 5' priming and a J-beta primer mix drove a second PCR of roughly 6 to 12 cycles. At least 2.5 million CDR3-containing paired-end reads were obtained per sample. Via MiXCR, TCRdb re-called the 5' RACE reads, giving one row per CDR3 protein. The sample lists fewer than 800,000 distinct CDR3 sequences; around 48% were seen once. The table lists this clonotype with a few counts. Its cognate antigen is unknown. In each sample, at least 7 million PBMCs were isolated. The source material was blood. The sequence derives from a woman in her sixties or seventies in good health.

CDR3 DNA sequence: TGTGCCACCAGTTGGCCAGGGGCCGGGGGAACGCAGTATTTT. Residues: CATSWPGAGGTQYF. The chain has TRBV24-1 and TRBJ2-3, with D possibly called TRBD1 or TRBD2 (6 bases each). The CDR3 is 14 amino acids. From germline, CDR1 is KGHDR and CDR2 SFDVKD. V was cut by 6 bases and J by 9 bases, with 18 bases left in between.